Listed below are T cell receptor beta chains from one sample, sequenced in a study of PD-1 blockade in classical Hodgkin lymphoma. Generated by immunoSEQ multiplex PCR, the TCRdb table keeps only in-frame clones and is missing some. The sample carries some 90,000 clones, about 90% recorded once. Specimen: peripheral blood mononuclear cells (PBMCs), collected before the second cycle of nivolumab. These receptors originate from a human donor with classical Hodgkin lymphoma. CDR3s leave out the opening cysteine and the closing phenylalanine or tryptophan.

cdr3_aa v_call
ASSLVGKQETQY TRBV13
AWGEGGTEAF TRBV30
ASGPGTASTDTQY TRBV12-5
ASSMGNRGQGLRPF TRBV28
ASSINRDRGGEQY TRBV19
ASSTFPGGGTTEAF TRBV27
ASSENTGVAGELF TRBV6-1
ASSHPEF TRBV16
ASSLLDGSYEQY TRBV11-1
ASSISWAYWGYTDGYT TRBV19
ASRREYTGELF TRBV19
ASSLDLAQGYGYT TRBV5-1
ASSLGGQGADGYT TRBV28
ASSLGDRGGQNEQF TRBV5-1
ASSHTDRANYEQY TRBV18
ASSLAGTDTQY TRBV11-1
ASSLVGSQSGELF TRBV7-9
ASSFPGPYNEQF TRBV28
ASSPRQEDRNTIY TRBV18
ASSLGKGVHEQY TRBV13
ASSPIERSRGGQY TRBV18
ASSVAIGATDNEQF TRBV9
ASEDRDSYEQY TRBV7-9
ASSVIGGAQETQY TRBV6-5
ASSLESDRVFLNTEAF TRBV28
SVDLVYNEQF TRBV29-1
AISEPDGHTEAF TRBV10-3